This TCR beta chain was documented in a study of blood T cell repertoires in COVID-19. Background on the study: COVID-19 samples collected from the United States, Italy and Spain covered acute and convalescent phases.

The CDR3 is 13 residues long. Trimming pared 4 bases from V and 13 bases from J, leaving 20 bases between. Germline CDR1 is SGHRS and CDR2 is YFSETQ. This clone was counted once. Authors' data handling: Amplified reference gene primers provided the basis for estimating nucleated cell counts. Profiling relied on immunoSEQ multiplex PCR, and the TCRdb table lists in-frame clones only, not all of them. V, J and clone size are taken as reported in that table, and D and trimming were inferred from the DNA itself. The repertoire consists of approximately 38,000 clones, with more than 75% occurring once and the leading ten covering less than 25%.

The source is a man aged 45-60 years with active or convalescent COVID-19. The specimen sequenced was peripheral blood. V is TRBV5-1 and J is TRBJ1-2, with D unresolved. CDR3 region: CASSPEGVEVCTF. As DNA, the CDR3 is TGCGCCAGCAGCCCCGAGGGTGTCGAGGTGTGCACCTTC.